Below are 31 T cell receptor beta chains sequenced from a single sample in a study of blood T cells in healthy people across ages. A second about 7 to 11 cycle PCR used barcoded and J-beta primers. TCRdb independently ran MiXCR on the 5' RACE reads; one entry per CDR3 protein. The table records roughly 570,000 distinct CDR3 sequences, roughly 29% of them present only once. Sequenced sample: blood. The receptors were gathered from a woman in her sixties or seventies in good health.

This clonotype was counted between two and nine times. V and J are TRBV13 and TRBJ2-3; D is unresolved. This CDR3 region has 12 residues. The germline CDR1 and CDR2 sequences are PRHDT and FYEKMQ (reference sequence). The germline V and J ends were trimmed by 3 bases and 7 bases, with 8 bases remaining between them. The CDR3 here is CASSFPSHTQYF. The CDR3 DNA is TGTGCCAGCAGCTTTCCCTCCCATACGCAGTATTTT.

At least ten counts were recorded for this clonotype. The rearrangement links TRBV7-8 to TRBJ2-3; 8 nucleotides match TRBD2. V shed 0 bases, J shed 1 base, and the junction held 6 bases outside the gene matches. Germline CDR1 reads SGHVS; CDR2 reads FQNEAQ. The length of the CDR3 is 17 residues. CDR3 coding DNA: TGTGCCAGCAGCTTAGCGGCGGGGGGTAAAGGCACAGATACGCAGTATTTT. Translating it yields CASSLAAGGKGTDTQYF.

Only a few counts were recorded for this clonotype. The chain uses TRBV20-1 and TRBJ2-5; TRBD2 agrees at 10 bases. This CDR3 is built from 14 residues. V shed 3 bases and J 5 bases; nucleotides not matched to a gene: 6. In germline, CDR1 is DFQATT, CDR2 SNEGSKA (reference sequence). The CDR3 DNA reads TGCAGTGCTAGTGACCTAGCGGGGGACGAGACCCAGTACTTC. Its protein is CSASDLAGDETQYF.

The V and J genes are TRBV7-2 and TRBJ1-4; perhaps TRBD1 as D (5 bases). CDR1 is SGHTA and CDR2 is FQGNSA in the germline V gene. CDR3 size: 16 residues. The V end was cut by 5 bases, the J end by 7 bases, with 20 bases between. The CDR3 region is CASSPRAGIRGEKLFF. The CDR3 coding sequence is TGTGCCAGCAGCCCTCGTGCCGGGATAAGGGGTGAAAAACTGTTTTTT.

J is TRBJ2-5 and V is TRBV20-1; 7 nucleotides match TRBD2. The DNA end is more similar to TRBJ2-1, so the J call may be wrong. The CDR3 runs 15 residues. The germline V gene encodes CDR1 DFQATT and CDR2 SNEGSKA (reference sequence). The CDR3 here is CSARDWGGPGNEQFF. The CDR3 DNA reads TGCAGTGCTAGAGATTGGGGGGGACCCGGCAATGAGCAGTTCTTC.

This clonotype was detected only a few times. The V gene is TRBV6-6, the J gene TRBJ2-7, with D possibly matching TRBD2 (6 bases). Trimming shortened V by 5 bases and J by 6 bases, and 20 bases separated the two germline ends. This CDR3 has 15 amino acids. CDR1 and CDR2 from the germline V gene are MNHNY and SVGAGI (reference sequence). The CDR3 DNA is TGTGCCAGCAGTGTAACTAGCTTCTCGCGCGGCGAGCAGTACTTC. Protein sequence: CASSVTSFSRGEQYF.

With regard to this clonotype: One end of the junction varies from germline; a read error may be responsible. The CDR3 nucleotides are TGCACCAGCAGCAGGACAGGACAGGGCTTCTACGAGCAGTACTTC. It yields the protein CTSSRTGQGFYEQYF. V is TRBV4-3 and J is TRBJ2-7; 8 bases map to TRBD1. The germline V gene encodes CDR1 LGHNA and CDR2 YSLEER. The CDR3 contains 15 residues.

This clonotype occurred a few times. This chain connects TRBV12-5 to TRBJ2-5; 9 nucleotides match TRBD2. There are 13 residues in the CDR3. The germline CDR1 and CDR2 sequences are LGHNT and FRNRAP. V trimming: 7 bases; J trimming: 7 bases; junction bases outside the gene matches: 7. As DNA, the CDR3 is TGTGCTAGTGCTTTAGCGGGGGACAGGACCCAGTACTTC. Its protein product is CASALAGDRTQYF.

This clonotype was detected only a few times. The CDR3 bases are TGTGCCAGCAGCTTACGGCAGGGAAACACCATATATTTT. It codes for CASSLRQGNTIYF. The chain couples TRBV7-9 to TRBJ1-3; D is uncertain. Trimming cost V 2 bases and J 4 bases, with 6 bases left between them. The CDR3 is 13 amino acids. Germline lookup yields CDR1 SEHNR and CDR2 FQNEAQ (reference sequence).

In DNA form, the CDR3 reads TGTGCCAGCAGCTTGGGCAGCATGAACACTGAAGCTTTCTTT. Its translation: CASSLGSMNTEAFF. This chain uses TRBV5-4 with TRBJ1-1; the D is unclear. Germline CDR1 and CDR2: SGHNT and YYREEE (reference sequence). Trimming stripped 0 bases from V and 0 bases from J, with 6 bases between. The CDR3 totals 14 residues.

In the case of this clonotype: A junction end diverges from the germline sequence, so it may reflect a read error. The CDR3 DNA sequence: TGTGCCAGCAGTTTTGGGTTGTTAACGACCCGGTACTTC. The encoded protein is CASSFGLLTTRYF. The chain links TRBV27 to TRBJ2-5; D is unresolved. The CDR3 runs to 13 residues. Germline values: CDR1 MNHEY, CDR2 SMNVEV (reference sequence).

The rearrangement links TRBV25-1 to TRBJ1-2, with TRBD1 matching over 9 bases. Germline CDR1 is MGHDK and CDR2 is SYGVNS. CDR3 length equals 16 residues. V lost 5 bases and J lost 3; bases outside the gene matches: 10. The CDR3 here is CASSSRAGTGYYGYTF. The DNA for the CDR3 is TGTGCCAGCAGTTCACGAGCCGGGACAGGGTACTATGGCTACACCTTC.

This clonotype was seen only a few times. The chain combines TRBV5-5 with TRBJ1-4; no definite D call. Per germline, CDR1 SGHKS and CDR2 YYEKEE (reference sequence). The CDR3 has 14 amino acids. With 4 bases removed from V and 0 bases from J, the gap between germline ends came to 7 bases. CDR3 sequence: CASSGIATNEKLFF. The CDR3 DNA sequence: TGTGCCAGCAGCGGAATAGCAACTAATGAAAAACTGTTTTTT. The full variable domain, its missing parts supplied by reference TRBV5-5 and TRBJ1-4, is DAGVTQSPTHLIKTRGQQVTLRCSPISGHKSVSWYQQVLGQGPQFIFQYYEKEERGRGNFPDRFSARQFPNYSSELNVNALLLGDSALYLCASSGIATNEKLFFGSGTQLSVL.

This clonotype came up a few times. The chain links TRBV29-1 to TRBJ1-4, with 9 bases identical to TRBD1. The V and J ends lost 6 bases and 8 bases, in that order; junction bases with no gene match: 10. CDR3 length: 14 residues. CDR1 is SQVTM and CDR2 is ANQGSEA in the germline V gene. CDR3 DNA: TGCAGCGTCCGCCTTACAGGGGGCCGGGAAAAACTGTTTTTT. This gives the protein CSVRLTGGREKLFF.

This clonotype has more than one count but fewer than ten. The chain joins TRBV7-2 to TRBJ2-5; either TRBD1 or TRBD2 may supply D (5 bases each). Germline V CDR1 and CDR2: SGHTA, FQGNSA. The CDR3 is 15 amino acids. Trimming took 5 bases from V and 4 from J, leaving 17 bases between them. The CDR3 loop reads CASSPTTGPGETQYF. CDR3 DNA: TGTGCCAGCAGCCCCACGACGGGGCCCGGAGAGACCCAGTACTTC.

The chain recombines TRBV20-1 with TRBJ2-3; weak D call: TRBD2 (6 bases). The germline gives CDR1 DFQATT, CDR2 SNEGSKA (reference sequence). Trimming took off 6 bases at V and 3 bases at J, with 13 bases between the two ends. The CDR3 spans 13 residues. In nucleotides, the CDR3 is TGCAGTGCCATAGGGGCGGGGACAGATACGCAGTATTTT. It specifies CSAIGAGTDTQYF.

This clonotype has ten or more counts. V is TRBV7-3 and J is TRBJ2-5; D is undetermined. V lost 1 base to trimming and J lost 5 bases, with 8 bases between them. The CDR3 spans 13 residues. Germline V gives CDR1 SGHTA, CDR2 FQGTGA. For the CDR3, the DNA is TGTGCCAGCAGCTTAATTGGGTCGGAGACCCAGTACTTC. Encoded protein: CASSLIGSETQYF.

Many counts were recorded for this clonotype. The chain employs TRBV24-1 and TRBJ2-3; D assignment may be TRBD1 or TRBD2 (5 bases each). CDR1 KGHDR and CDR2 SFDVKD come from the germline V gene. V lost 3 bases to trimming and J lost 1 base, with 13 bases between them. The CDR3 runs 16 residues. The CDR3 loop reads CATSDVFGARTDTQYF. CDR3 sequence (DNA): TGTGCCACCAGTGATGTCTTCGGGGCCCGCACAGATACGCAGTATTTT.

The chain uses TRBV12-5 and TRBJ1-1, with no clear D. Germline CDR1 LGHNT, CDR2 FRNRAP. Trimming removed 0 bases from V and 4 bases from J, with 9 bases in between. There are 14 residues in the CDR3. CDR3: CASGLVRDRTEAFF. CDR3 nucleotide sequence: TGTGCTAGTGGTTTGGTAAGAGATCGCACTGAAGCTTTCTTT.

The rearrangement links TRBV20-1 to TRBJ2-2, with D uncertain. The V and J ends lost 1 base and 9 bases respectively, with 12 bases between them. Germline CDR1 and CDR2: DFQATT and SNEGSKA (reference sequence). This CDR3 is built from 13 residues. CDR3: CSARVHSSWELFF. CDR3 sequence (DNA): TGCAGTGCTAGAGTACACTCCTCTTGGGAGCTGTTTTTT.

Only a few counts were recorded for this clonotype. The genes are TRBV4-2 and TRBJ1-1, with TRBD1 matching 8 bases. CDR1 and CDR2 from the germline V gene are LGHNA and YNFKEQ. The CDR3 consists of 14 residues. The trim removed 2 bases at V and 4 bases at J, leaving 3 bases unmatched. CDR3 in amino acids: CASSQTTGVTEAFF. The CDR3 DNA sequence: TGTGCCAGCAGCCAAACGACAGGGGTCACTGAAGCTTTCTTT.

This clonotype turned up a few times. V usage is TRBV7-2 and J usage is TRBJ2-5; the match to TRBD1 covers 10 bases. The CDR3 totals 15 residues. The trim removed 5 bases at V and 9 bases at J, leaving 12 bases unmatched. CDR1 is SGHTA, CDR2 FQGNSA, per germline. The DNA for the CDR3 is TGTGCCAGCAGCCTCCGGGACAGGGGCCCGTTGGCCCAGTACTTC. Protein sequence: CASSLRDRGPLAQYF.

V usage is TRBV7-8 and J usage is TRBJ2-3; D not certain. The CDR3 sequence is 12 residues long. Trimming left V 3 bases short and J 7 bases short, with 8 bases between. The germline V gene has CDR1 SGHVS and CDR2 FQNEAQ. CDR3 in DNA: TGTGCCAGCAGCTTTCTAGAAAATACGCAGTATTTT. Translated: CASSFLENTQYF.

A few counts support this clonotype. The J gene is TRBJ2-1, the V gene TRBV20-1; possible D gene TRBD2, 6 bases. The germline V and J ends were trimmed by 1 base and 5 bases, with 15 bases remaining between them. The CDR3 sequence is 15 residues long. CDR1 and CDR2 from the germline V gene are DFQATT and SNEGSKA (reference sequence). This CDR3 is CSARVGGATHNEQFF. In DNA, the CDR3 is TGCAGTGCTAGAGTGGGGGGAGCCACCCACAATGAGCAGTTCTTC.

The chain joins TRBV20-1 to TRBJ2-5, with 9 bases lining up with TRBD2. Germline V gives CDR1 DFQATT, CDR2 SNEGSKA (reference sequence). Losses at the gene ends were 2 bases for V and 5 bases for J; bases not matched to a gene: 6. This CDR3 is 14 amino acids long. The CDR3 here is CSARLAGPGETQYF. The CDR3 DNA is TGCAGTGCTAGACTAGCGGGGCCGGGGGAGACCCAGTACTTC.

The table lists this clonotype with a few counts. This chain joins TRBV20-1 and TRBJ2-3, with TRBD2 identical over 12 bases. Per germline, CDR1 DFQATT and CDR2 SNEGSKA (reference sequence). The trim removed 5 bases at V and 6 bases at J, leaving 15 bases unmatched. The CDR3 consists of 17 residues. In nucleotides, the CDR3 is TGCAGTGCTCTCCCTGCTAGCGGGGGGGCCTCTCCCGATACGCAGTATTTT. It translates to CSALPASGGASPDTQYF.

V gene TRBV6-6 combines with J gene TRBJ1-2, with TRBD1 identical over 7 bases. CDR3 size: 15 residues. The ends lost 2 bases at V and 2 bases at J; junction bases unmatched: 5. Germline CDR1 reads MNHNY; CDR2 reads SVGAGI (reference sequence). In DNA form, the CDR3 reads TGTGCCAGCAGTTACGACTCGACAGGGAACTATGGCTACACCTTC. It translates to CASSYDSTGNYGYTF.

This clonotype has a handful of counts. The chain carries TRBV14 and TRBJ1-5; D unresolved. The germline V gene encodes CDR1 SGHDN and CDR2 FVKESK. The ends were cut back, 2 bases at V and 7 bases at J, with 9 bases in the middle. The CDR3 is 13 residues long. CDR3 bases: TGTGCCAGCAGCCAATTTAACTGGCAGCCCCAGCATTTT. Its protein is CASSQFNWQPQHF.

The rearrangement uses TRBV7-9 and TRBJ2-5; 11 bases are shared with TRBD2. The J call may be faulty, since TRBJ2-1 better matches the DNA end. The CDR3 sequence is 15 residues long. Germline V gene sequence: CDR1 SEHNR, CDR2 FQNEAQ (reference sequence). The CDR3 here is CASSLVAGGKNEQFF. CDR3 DNA: TGTGCCAGCAGCTTAGTAGCGGGGGGGAAAAATGAGCAGTTCTTC.

This chain uses TRBV5-5 with TRBJ2-1; 14 bases align to TRBD2. Germline V gene data show CDR1 as SGHKS and CDR2 as YYEKEE (reference sequence). CDR3 length equals 18 residues. The V segment lost 4 bases and the J segment 3 bases; nucleotides outside the gene matches: 9. The CDR3 DNA reads TGTGCCAGCAGCGTAGCCGGACTAGCGGGGGGCCACTACAATGAGCAGTTCTTC. It specifies CASSVAGLAGGHYNEQFF.

This clonotype has a handful of counts. The rearrangement uses TRBV9 and TRBJ2-3, with 7 bases identical to TRBD2. This CDR3 has 15 amino acids. V dropped 4 bases and J dropped 0; count of bases not matched to a gene: 5. The V gene's germline CDR1 is SGDLS and CDR2 YYNGEE. The CDR3 is CASSISSGSTDTQYF. In DNA form, the CDR3 reads TGTGCCAGCAGCATCTCTAGCGGAAGCACAGATACGCAGTATTTT.